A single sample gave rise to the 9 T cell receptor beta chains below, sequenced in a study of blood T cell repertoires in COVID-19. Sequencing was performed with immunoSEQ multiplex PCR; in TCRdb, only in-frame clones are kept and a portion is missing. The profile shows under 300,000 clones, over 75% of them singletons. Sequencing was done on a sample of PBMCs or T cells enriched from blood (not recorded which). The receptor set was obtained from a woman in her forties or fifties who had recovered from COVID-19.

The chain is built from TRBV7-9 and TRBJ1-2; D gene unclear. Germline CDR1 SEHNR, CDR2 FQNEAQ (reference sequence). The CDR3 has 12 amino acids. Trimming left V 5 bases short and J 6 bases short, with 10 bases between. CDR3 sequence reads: CASSRLRDGYTF. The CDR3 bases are TGTGCCAGCAGCCGCCTTCGCGATGGCTACACCTTC.

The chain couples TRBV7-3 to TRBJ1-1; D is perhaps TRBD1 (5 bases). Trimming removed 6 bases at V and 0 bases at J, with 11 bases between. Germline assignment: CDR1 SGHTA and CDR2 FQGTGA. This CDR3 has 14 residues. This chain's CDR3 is CASSPTAMNTEAFF. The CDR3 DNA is TGTGCCAGCAGTCCGACAGCAATGAACACTGAAGCTTTCTTT.

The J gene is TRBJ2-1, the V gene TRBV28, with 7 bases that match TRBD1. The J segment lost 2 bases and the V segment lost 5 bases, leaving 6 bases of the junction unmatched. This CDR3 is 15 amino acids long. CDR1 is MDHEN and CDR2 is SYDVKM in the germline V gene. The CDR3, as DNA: TGTGCCAGCAGTATGACAGGGTTTCCCTACAATGAGCAGTTCTTC. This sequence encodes CASSMTGFPYNEQFF. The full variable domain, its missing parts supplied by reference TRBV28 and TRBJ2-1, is DVKVTQSSRYLVKRTGEKVFLECVQDMDHENMFWYRQDPGLGLRLIYFSYDVKMKEKGDIPEGYSVSREKKERFSLILESASTNQTSMYLCASSMTGFPYNEQFFGPGTRLTVL.

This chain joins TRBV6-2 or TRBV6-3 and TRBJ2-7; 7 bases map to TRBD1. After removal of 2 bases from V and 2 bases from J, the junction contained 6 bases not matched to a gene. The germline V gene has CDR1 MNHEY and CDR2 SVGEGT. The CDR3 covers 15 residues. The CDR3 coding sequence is TGTGCCAGCAGTTACGGGACAGCACAAACCTACGAGCAGTACTTC. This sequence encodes CASSYGTAQTYEQYF.

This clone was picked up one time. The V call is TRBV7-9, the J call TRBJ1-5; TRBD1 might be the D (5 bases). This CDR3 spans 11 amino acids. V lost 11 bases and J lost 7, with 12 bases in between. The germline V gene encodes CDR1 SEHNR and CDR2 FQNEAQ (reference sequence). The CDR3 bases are TGTGCCCTACTGACAGACCAGCCCCAGCATTTT. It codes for CALLTDQPQHF.

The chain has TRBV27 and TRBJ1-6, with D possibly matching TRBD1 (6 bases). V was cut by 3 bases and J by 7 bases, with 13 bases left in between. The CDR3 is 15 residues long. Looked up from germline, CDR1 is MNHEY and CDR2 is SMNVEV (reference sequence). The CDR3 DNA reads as TGTGCCAGCAGTTTGGGAACAGGGTTGAATTCACCCCTCCACTTT. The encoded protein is CASSLGTGLNSPLHF.

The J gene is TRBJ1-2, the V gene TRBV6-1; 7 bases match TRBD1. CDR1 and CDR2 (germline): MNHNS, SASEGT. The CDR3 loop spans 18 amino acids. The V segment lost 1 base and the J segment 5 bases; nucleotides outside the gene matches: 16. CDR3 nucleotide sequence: TGTGCCAGCAGTGAAGTGGTGCCAGGGGGTAGGTTCTATTATGGCTACACCTTC. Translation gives CASSEVVPGGRFYYGYTF.

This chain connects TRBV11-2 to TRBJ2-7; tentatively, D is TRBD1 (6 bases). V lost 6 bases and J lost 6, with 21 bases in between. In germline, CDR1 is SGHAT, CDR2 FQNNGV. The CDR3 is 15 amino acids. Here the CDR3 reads CASRPQDSPPIEQYF. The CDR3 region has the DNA TGTGCCAGCAGACCGCAGGACAGTCCGCCGATCGAGCAGTACTTC.

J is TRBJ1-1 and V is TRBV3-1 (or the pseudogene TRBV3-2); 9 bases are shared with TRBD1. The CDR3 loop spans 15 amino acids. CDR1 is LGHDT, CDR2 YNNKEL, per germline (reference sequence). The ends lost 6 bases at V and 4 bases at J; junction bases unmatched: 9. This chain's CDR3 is CASRLTGGGRTEAFF. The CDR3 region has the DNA TGTGCCAGCAGACTTACAGGGGGCGGACGCACTGAAGCTTTCTTT.